This T cell receptor beta chain is from a study of vaccination effects on CD4 cells after COVID-19. TCRdb's table, derived via immunoSEQ multiplex PCR, lists solely in-frame clones and lacks some. Here the sample spans 35,000 to 50,000 clones, 55% to 75% being singletons. Points from the study as a whole: Marked clonal contraction was seen late after vaccination (in both infection- and vaccine-induced clones). The authors studied few convalescent patients and collected no early post-infection timepoints.

Trimming shortened V by 4 bases and J by 3 bases, and 13 bases separated the two germline ends. The CDR3 is 14 amino acids. A note on this clone: Its specificity is unknown.

Expansion of antigen-specific CD4+ T cells with viral peptide pools was carried out by the ViraFEST assay before sequencing. Culture proceeded for more than nine days, and CD4+ T cells were then isolated. Vaccinated participants had no history of SARS-CoV-2 infection and tested negative for nucleocapsid antibodies. A half-medium replacement with IL-2 medium was carried out on days 3 and 7. This receptor was taken from a human donor who received a COVID-19 vaccine. Sequencing was performed on CD4+ T cells from PBMCs cultured with HCoV-OC43 spike peptides, taken before COVID-19 vaccination. Subset given: HCoV-OC43 spike overlapping peptide pool stimulation. V gene TRBV23-1 combines with J gene TRBJ2-7; possibly TRBD2 for D (7 bases). TRBV23-1 is an ORF, with its function uncertain. The CDR3 region has the DNA TGCGCCAGCAGTCTAGGGGGGGAGGTCTACGAGCAGTACTTC. Translation gives CASSLGGEVYEQYF.